This passage covers 9 T cell receptor beta chains from one sample sequenced in a study of identical twins. TCRdb recomputed calls from the 5' RACE reads with MiXCR, one row per CDR3 protein. This sample carries about 150,000 distinct CDR3 sequences, roughly 3.5% of them seen once, and the ten largest clones take around 8%. The sequenced sample was memory T cells sorted from blood. The source of these receptors is a man aged 18 to 29 in good health.

The sample holds many counts of this clonotype. This chain joins TRBV7-9 and TRBJ2-7; D remains unclear. CDR3 size: 16 residues. Looked up from germline, CDR1 is SEHNR and CDR2 is FQNEAQ (reference sequence). Deletions cut 4 bases from V and 4 bases from J, with 20 bases between. The CDR3 DNA follows: TGTGCCAGCAGCTCCTATTCATACAGACGGACGTACGAGCAGTACTTC. Translated: CASSSYSYRRTYEQYF.

The rearrangement joins TRBV6-2 or TRBV6-3 to TRBJ2-6, with D maybe TRBD1 (6 bases). V lost 6 bases and J lost 2, with 11 bases in between. Per the germline V gene, CDR1 is MNHEY and CDR2 is SVGEGT. The CDR3 extends over 15 amino acids. The DNA of the CDR3 is TGTGCCAGCAGCCGTACAGGGACTGGGGCCAACGTCCTGACTTTC. Protein sequence: CASSRTGTGANVLTF.

This clonotype was seen at least ten times. This chain connects TRBV3-1 to TRBJ1-2; 7 positions agree with TRBD1. V was clipped by 4 bases and J by 4 bases; unmatched bases: 12. The CDR3 has 16 residues. Germline loops: CDR1 LGHDT, CDR2 YNNKEL (reference sequence). This chain's CDR3 is CASSRDRGQSGYGYTF. The CDR3 bases are TGTGCCAGCAGCCGAGACCGGGGACAGTCGGGCTATGGCTACACCTTC.

This clonotype has ten or more counts. The rearrangement joins TRBV7-8 to TRBJ1-1; no reliable D call. The CDR3 covers 14 residues. V shed 4 bases and J shed 3 bases, with 12 bases lying between them. Germline values: CDR1 SGHVS, CDR2 FQNEAQ. The CDR3 bases are TGTGCCAGCAGCTCCCACGGACCCTACACTGAAGCTTTCTTT. Translated, it gives CASSSHGPYTEAFF.

This clonotype was detected ten times or more. The V and J genes are TRBV5-5 and TRBJ1-5; 7 bases are a match to TRBD1. This CDR3 spans 15 amino acids. Trimming took 3 bases from V and 4 from J; bases not matched to a gene: 7. CDR1 is SGHKS, CDR2 YYEKEE, per germline (reference sequence). CDR3 residues: CASSSRGGVNQPQHF. The CDR3 DNA follows: TGTGCCAGCAGCTCCAGGGGGGGTGTGAATCAGCCCCAGCATTTT.

This clonotype was counted at least ten times. This sequence joins TRBV9 and TRBJ1-2; D gene unclear. CDR3 length: 12 residues. Germline V lookup: CDR1 SGDLS, CDR2 YYNGEE. The germline V and J ends were trimmed by 0 bases and 5 bases, with 5 bases remaining between them. DNA of the CDR3: TGTGCCAGCAGCGTAGCCGCGTATGGCTACACCTTC. It yields the protein CASSVAAYGYTF.

This clonotype was recorded many times. The chain employs TRBV7-2 and TRBJ2-4; 9 bases map to TRBD2. The CDR3 is 15 residues long. The germline V gene encodes CDR1 SGHTA and CDR2 FQGNSA. After removal of 8 bases from V and 4 bases from J, the junction contained 9 bases not matched to a gene. Written as DNA, the CDR3 is TGTGCCAGCGCCCTAGCGGGAAGTGGGAAAAACATTCAGTACTTC. Protein: CASALAGSGKNIQYF.

This clonotype was seen repeatedly, ten times or more. This rearrangement joins TRBV7-2 to TRBJ1-4; tentatively, D is TRBD1 (5 bases). The germline V and J ends were trimmed by 0 bases and 5 bases, with 10 bases remaining between them. This CDR3 has 15 amino acids. Germline CDR1 and CDR2: SGHTA and FQGNSA. CDR3 region: CASSLAQGGNEKLFF. CDR3 DNA sequence: TGTGCCAGCAGCTTAGCGCAGGGAGGGAATGAAAAACTGTTTTTT.

In this sample, this clonotype turned up many times. The rearrangement uses TRBV25-1 and TRBJ2-1; D is unclear. V was trimmed by 2 bases and J by 2 bases, leaving 10 bases between them. Germline CDR1 MGHDK, CDR2 SYGVNS. The CDR3 extends over 15 amino acids. CDR3 in DNA: TGTGCCAGCAGTGAAGCCCTGAGGCCCTACAATGAGCAGTTCTTC. Translated: CASSEALRPYNEQFF.